This TCR beta chain was sequenced in a study of beta chain features in type 1 diabetes. Only a few counts were recorded for this clone. Its antigen is unknown. Germline loops: CDR1 SEHNR, CDR2 FQNEAQ (reference sequence). V was cut by 4 bases and J by 2 bases, with 14 bases left in between. This CDR3 has 15 amino acids. Findings and caveats of the study: People with Type 1 diabetes carried modestly yet significantly shorter TCRB CDR3s in all four CD4+ subsets.

It was via CD45RO/CCR7/CD25/CD127/CD95/CD27 that CD4+ naive, central memory, regulatory and stem cell-like memory cells were sorted. The study reverse transcribed the entire isolated RNA, so it sequenced expressed TCRB transcripts. Repertoires were generated with immunoSEQ multiplex PCR, while TCRdb's copy carries only in-frame clones and drops some. Found here are about 650,000 clones, around 11% of them singletons; the top ten hold around 0.12%. The TCR sequence derives from a young man with type 1 diabetes. V is TRBV7-9 and J is TRBJ1-2; a weak D match, TRBD1 (5 bases). The sequencing sample was made of naive CD4+ T cells from blood. The CDR3 DNA reads as TGTGCCAGCAGCTCCTGGGACGGGGTAAACTATGGCTACACCTTC. Translating gives CASSSWDGVNYGYTF.